The rows below give T cell receptor beta chains drawn from one sample of a study of T-cell reconstitution after alpha-beta-depleted transplantation in children. TCRdb recomputed calls from the PCR reads with MiXCR, one row per CDR3 protein. The table has some 130,000 distinct CDR3 sequences, roughly 9.7% seen once. The sample here was PBMCs, mostly from graft donor cells, taken 180 days after TCRalphabeta/CD19-depleted stem cell transplant. The receptors were sampled from a girl less than two years old who had a stem cell transplant for combined immunodeficiency, so the T cells may come from the graft donor. The CDR3 runs from the conserved cysteine through the conserved F or W. Each record gives: V gene, clone size, J gene, D gene, CDR3 DNA, CDR3 protein. D genes are given only for firm matches. Only some rows state a clone size, as once, few, many or a class for expanded clones.

>TRBV12-3/TRBV12-4|NA|TRBJ2-7|NA
TGTGCCAGCAGTTTAGGGTCCCCCCCCTACGAGCAGTACTTC
CASSLGSPPYEQYF
>TRBV7-2|NA|TRBJ2-7|NA
TGTGCCAGCAGCTTAGCGGGAGGCCCTCCCTACGAGCAGTACTTC
CASSLAGGPPYEQYF
>TRBV7-2|NA|TRBJ2-1|NA
TGTGCCAGCAGCTCTCCGGGACCAAATGAGCAGTTCTTC
CASSSPGPNEQFF
>TRBV20-1|many|TRBJ2-4|TRBD1
TGCAGTGCGGAGACAGGGGGCGCGGGGAACATTCAGTACTTC
CSAETGGAGNIQYF
>TRBV7-8|NA|TRBJ2-1|TRBD1
TGTGCCAGCAGCCTCTACCGGGACAGGGTAGACAATGAGCAGTTCTTC
CASSLYRDRVDNEQFF
>TRBV28|NA|TRBJ1-1|TRBD1
TGTGCCAGCAGTTTATTGGCAACAGGGGACACTGAAGCTTTCTTT
CASSLLATGDTEAFF
>TRBV28|NA|TRBJ1-5|NA
TGTGCCAGCAGCCGAGACTATAGCGATCAGCCCCAGCATTTT
CASSRDYSDQPQHF
>TRBV12-3/TRBV12-4|NA|TRBJ1-2|NA
TGTGCCAGCAGTTTACGCAGGGTCCCCTACTATGGCTACACCTTC
CASSLRRVPYYGYTF
>TRBV4-3|few|TRBJ2-3|NA
TGCGCCAGCAGCCAGAACACAGATACGCAGTATTTT
CASSQNTDTQYF
>TRBV10-3|NA|TRBJ2-5|NA
TGTGCCATCAGTGAGAGCCCTAGGGAGACCCAGTACTTC
CAISESPRETQYF
>TRBV20-1|NA|TRBJ2-7|NA
TGCAGTGCTCTGGACCGGGGCGCTGGCGAGCAGTGCTTC
CSALDRGAGEQCF
>TRBV7-2|many|TRBJ2-7|TRBD1
TGTGCCAGCAGCTTTCCGGGACAGAGGGCCTACGAGCAGTACTTC
CASSFPGQRAYEQYF
>TRBV28|many|TRBJ2-3|TRBD2
TGTGCCAGCAGTCTAGGACTAGCGGGTGGGTTAGATACGCAGTATTTT
CASSLGLAGGLDTQYF
>TRBV5-1|NA|TRBJ1-2|NA
TGCGCCAGCAGCGAGACAGACTATGGCTACACCTTC
CASSETDYGYTF
>TRBV20-1|few|TRBJ1-2|NA
TGCAGTGCTAGACCGGGACCCTCCTCAGGCTACACCTTC
CSARPGPSSGYTF
>TRBV20-1|NA|TRBJ1-2|TRBD1
TGCAGTGCCTCCGGACAGGCCGTAACTATGGGCTACACCTTC
CSASGQAVTMGYTF
>TRBV6-5|NA|TRBJ1-2|NA
TGTGCCAGCAGTTACTCGACACGCTATGGCTACACCTTC
CASSYSTRYGYTF
>TRBV25-1|NA|TRBJ2-1|NA
TGTGCCAGCAGTGATATTGTAGGAGTAGGGAATGAGCAGTTCTTC
CASSDIVGVGNEQFF
>TRBV20-1|few|TRBJ2-5|NA
TGCAGTGCCGTGGGCCTAGAGACCCAGTACTTC
CSAVGLETQYF
>TRBV20-1|few|TRBJ2-3|NA
TGCAGTGCTAGAACGGACGCCACCCATACGCAGTATTTT
CSARTDATHTQYF
>TRBV5-1|many|TRBJ2-7|NA
TGCGCCAGCAGTTTCGATGAGGGGGTCTACGAGCAGTACTTC
CASSFDEGVYEQYF
>TRBV10-3|few|TRBJ2-2|TRBD2
TGTGCCATCAGTGATCCCGGAGGGACTACCACCGGGGAGCTGTTTTTT
CAISDPGGTTTGELFF
>TRBV5-1|few|TRBJ2-1|NA
TGCGCCAGCAGCTTGGGCGGGCCTCACCGAGGGTACAATGAGCAGTTCTTC
CASSLGGPHRGYNEQFF
>TRBV12-3/TRBV12-4|NA|TRBJ1-2|TRBD1
TGTGCCAGCAGTCAAGTAACAGGGGGGAGGGGTGGCTACACCTTC
CASSQVTGGRGGYTF
>TRBV28|few|TRBJ1-4|NA
TGTGCCAGCGGTAAATGGCGGTCTAATGAAAAACTGTTTTTT
CASGKWRSNEKLFF
>TRBV7-9|few|TRBJ1-1|TRBD1
TGTGCCAGCAGCCAAGGACAGGCCTGGGGGGGCAACACTGAAGCTTTCTTT
CASSQGQAWGGNTEAFF
>TRBV11-2|few|TRBJ2-2|TRBD1
TGTGCCAGCAGCTTAGATTACGGGACAGGGAACACCGGGGAGCTGTTTTTT
CASSLDYGTGNTGELFF
>TRBV5-6|NA|TRBJ1-2|NA
TGTGCCAGCAGCTGGGCGTTGGACGGGGTCGGCGGCTACACCTTC
CASSWALDGVGGYTF
>TRBV12-3/TRBV12-4|many|TRBJ2-5|NA
TGTGCCAGCAGTTTGCTTGAGACCCAGTACTTC
CASSLLETQYF
>TRBV12-3/TRBV12-4|NA|TRBJ2-7|NA
TGTGCCAGCAGTTTAAGGGTGGGGGCCTACGAGCAGTACTTC
CASSLRVGAYEQYF
>TRBV29-1|few|TRBJ2-1|TRBD1
TGCAGCGCCCCGGGACAGGACTACAATGAGCAGTTCTTC
CSAPGQDYNEQFF